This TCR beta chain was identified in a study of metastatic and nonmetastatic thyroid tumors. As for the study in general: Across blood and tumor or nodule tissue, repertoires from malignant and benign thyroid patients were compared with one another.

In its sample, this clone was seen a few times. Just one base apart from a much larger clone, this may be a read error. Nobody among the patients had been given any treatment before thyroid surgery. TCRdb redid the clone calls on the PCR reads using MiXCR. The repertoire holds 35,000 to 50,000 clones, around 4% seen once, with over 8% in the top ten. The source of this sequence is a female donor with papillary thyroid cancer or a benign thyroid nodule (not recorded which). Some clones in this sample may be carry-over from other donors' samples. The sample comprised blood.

As DNA, the CDR3 is TGTGCCAGCAGCGTAGGGGCAGGGCACCAAGAGACCCAGTACTTC. Translated, it gives CASSVGAGHQETQYF. The V and J genes are TRBV9 and TRBJ2-5; D is possibly TRBD1 (5 bases). The V and J ends lost 0 bases and 0 bases respectively, with 9 bases between them. The CDR3 has 15 amino acids. Germline V gives CDR1 SGDLS, CDR2 YYNGEE.